Listed below are T cell receptor beta chains from one sample, sequenced in a study of blood T cells in healthy people across ages. TCRdb independently ran MiXCR on the 5' RACE reads; one entry per CDR3 protein. The sample carries 750,000 or so distinct CDR3 sequences, around a quarter recorded once. Another study also made use of these data, one on T cells of mothers and their children.

Sequenced input: blood. Every receptor here comes from a boy aged 5-17 years in good health. CDR3s include the opening cysteine and the closing phenylalanine or tryptophan. A D gene is named only where the DNA matches it firmly. Clone size, where shown, is once, few, many, or a class for clones that have expanded.

D	size	V	J	CDR3	DNA
TRBD2	.	TRBV12-3/TRBV12-4	TRBJ2-5	CASRQKTSGRQETQYF	TGTGCCAGCAGGCAGAAGACTAGCGGGAGGCAAGAGACCCAGTACTTC
.	.	TRBV7-8	TRBJ2-3	CASSLFGQGGDTQYF	TGTGCCAGCAGCTTATTCGGTCAGGGGGGGGATACGCAGTATTTT
.	.	TRBV5-1	TRBJ2-7	CTSSLEDDRYEQYF	TGCACCAGCAGCTTGGAGGACGATCGCTACGAGCAGTACTTC
TRBD2	.	TRBV12-3/TRBV12-4	TRBJ2-1	CASSSTRLAGQFF	TGTGCCAGCAGTTCTACAAGACTAGCGGGGCAGTTCTTC
TRBD2	.	TRBV19	TRBJ2-3	CASSLTSSAADTQYF	TGTGCCAGTAGTTTGACTAGCTCGGCGGCAGATACGCAGTATTTT
.	few	TRBV5-5	TRBJ2-1	CASSPGTSIVNNEQFF	TGTGCCAGCAGCCCCGGAACTAGTATCGTCAACAATGAGCAGTTCTTC
.	once	TRBV27	TRBJ2-5	CASCNTVGSQYF	TGTGCCAGCTGCAATACGGTGGGGTCCCAGTACTTC
TRBD1	.	TRBV5-1	TRBJ2-1	CASRGQGEGDQFF	TGCGCCAGCAGAGGGCAGGGGGAAGGAGACCAGTTCTTC
.	few	TRBV11-3	TRBJ2-5	CASSLGGIGSRETQYF	TGTGCCAGCAGCTTAGGAGGCATCGGCTCAAGAGAGACCCAGTACTTC
.	.	TRBV2	TRBJ2-6	CASVYSSGANVLTF	TGTGCCAGCGTTTATAGCTCTGGGGCCAACGTCCTGACTTTC
TRBD1	.	TRBV11-2	TRBJ2-2	CASSIGQGYDTGELFF	TGTGCCAGCAGCATAGGACAGGGGTACGACACCGGGGAGCTGTTTTTT
.	.	TRBV14	TRBJ1-1	CASSHVGTEAFF	TGTGCCAGCAGCCATGTCGGGACTGAAGCTTTCTTT
TRBD2	few	TRBV7-2	TRBJ2-1	CASSPSGGAPHEQFF	TGTGCCAGCAGCCCTAGCGGGGGGGCCCCCCATGAGCAGTTCTTC
.	.	TRBV20-1	TRBJ1-1	CSASRVNTEAFF	TGCAGTGCTTCCAGGGTGAACACTGAAGCTTTCTTT
.	few	TRBV13	TRBJ2-1	CASSFRSDSLNEQFF	TGTGCCAGCAGCTTTCGGTCGGACTCCCTCAATGAGCAGTTCTTC
TRBD2	few	TRBV20-1	TRBJ2-3	CSARALAGADTQYF	TGCAGTGCTAGAGCGCTAGCGGGAGCAGATACGCAGTATTTT
TRBD2	.	TRBV2	TRBJ2-3	CASRSGRVTGTQYF	TGTGCCAGCAGGAGCGGGAGGGTCACAGGGACGCAGTATTTT
TRBD1	.	TRBV29-1	TRBJ2-3	CSVGDRGAADTQYF	TGCAGCGTTGGAGACAGGGGGGCGGCAGATACGCAGTATTTT
TRBD1	many	TRBV5-1	TRBJ2-5	CASSLTGDQETQYF	TGTGCCAGCAGTTTGACAGGGGATCAAGAGACCCAGTACTTC
.	few	TRBV29-1	TRBJ1-1	CSVVGTSRAFF	TGCAGCGTTGTTGGGACCAGTCGAGCTTTCTTT
.	.	TRBV10-3	TRBJ2-7	CGISEYRLDEQYF	TGTGGCATCAGTGAATATAGGCTGGACGAGCAGTACTTC
.	few	TRBV28	TRBJ2-4	CASSSLATTDALAKNIQYF	TGTGCCAGCAGTTCCCTAGCGACGACTGACGCTCTGGCCAAAAACATTCAGTACTTC
TRBD2	.	TRBV7-2	TRBJ2-1	CASSLARLAGENEQFF	TGTGCCAGCAGCTTAGCGCGACTAGCGGGGGAAAATGAGCAGTTCTTC
TRBD2	.	TRBV15	TRBJ2-5	CATSRGPGLAGEGETQYF	TGTGCCACCAGCAGAGGCCCAGGACTAGCGGGAGAAGGAGAGACCCAGTACTTC
TRBD1	few	TRBV12-3/TRBV12-4	TRBJ2-7	CASSSTGVLDEQYF	TGTGCCAGCAGCTCAACAGGGGTTCTGGACGAGCAGTACTTC
.	.	TRBV7-9	TRBJ1-2	CASSLAINGYTF	TGTGCCAGCAGCTTAGCCATCAATGGCTACACCTTC
.	.	TRBV6-1	TRBJ2-5	CASSNIGDTIFQETQYF	TGTGCCAGCAGCAACATTGGCGACACAATCTTCCAAGAGACCCAGTACTTC
.	.	TRBV20-1	TRBJ2-5	CSAKAGGQLWEQYF	TGCAGTGCTAAGGCGGGCGGACAGCTGTGGGAGCAGTACTTC
.	few	TRBV12-3/TRBV12-4	TRBJ1-4	CASSNDPRDEKLFF	TGTGCCAGCAGTAATGACCCCCGGGATGAAAAACTGTTTTTT
.	.	TRBV5-4	TRBJ2-7	CASSLKGAIHEQYF	TGTGCCAGCAGCTTGAAAGGGGCAATACACGAGCAGTACTTC
TRBD2	.	TRBV20-1	TRBJ2-7	CSASVAGGPSPYEQYF	TGCAGTGCTAGTGTAGCGGGAGGGCCTAGTCCCTACGAGCAGTACTTC
TRBD2	few	TRBV4-2	TRBJ2-5	CASSQESSGGARETQYF	TGTGCCAGCAGCCAAGAAAGTAGCGGGGGGGCCCGGGAGACCCAGTACTTC
.	.	TRBV7-9	TRBJ2-6	CASSRDVTGNSGANVLTF	TGTGCCAGCAGCCGAGACGTGACGGGAAACTCTGGGGCCAACGTCCTGACTTTC
.	.	TRBV3-1	TRBJ2-6	CASSLYRDNTVLTF	TGTGCCAGCAGCCTTTACCGGGACAACACCGTCCTGACTTTC
.	few	TRBV28	TRBJ2-5	CASSLRQDFQETQYF	TGTGCCAGCAGTTTAAGACAGGATTTCCAAGAGACCCAGTACTTC
TRBD2	few	TRBV20-1	TRBJ2-2	CSASGSGGNTGELFF	TGCAGTGCTAGCGGTAGCGGGGGGAACACCGGGGAGCTGTTTTTT
TRBD1	few	TRBV5-6	TRBJ1-1	CASGSLGTGNTEAFF	TGTGCCAGCGGATCCTTGGGGACAGGGAACACTGAAGCTTTCTTT
.	few	TRBV11-2	TRBJ2-7	CASSPRGREGYMAYEQYF	TGTGCCAGCAGCCCTCGTGGCCGGGAAGGGTATATGGCCTACGAGCAGTACTTC
TRBD2	few	TRBV5-1	TRBJ2-7	CASSKSATGTSGTYEQYF	TGCGCCAGCAGCAAGAGTGCTACCGGGACTAGCGGAACCTACGAGCAGTACTTC
.	.	TRBV29-1	TRBJ1-1	CSVGGVEAFF	TGCAGCGTTGGGGGGGTTGAAGCTTTCTTT
.	.	TRBV10-3	TRBJ1-4	CATSSGINEKLFF	TGTGCCACTTCTTCGGGAATTAATGAAAAACTGTTTTTT
.	.	TRBV9	TRBJ2-3	CASSALSDTQYF	TGTGCCAGCAGCGCCCTGTCTGATACGCAGTATTTT
TRBD1	.	TRBV3-1	TRBJ2-1	CASSQSARRGPYNEQFF	TGTGCCAGCAGCCAATCGGCTCGCAGGGGGCCCTACAATGAGCAGTTCTTC
.	.	TRBV7-2	TRBJ1-3	CASSFYQGAGNTIYF	TGTGCCAGCAGCTTTTATCAGGGTGCAGGAAACACCATATATTTT
.	.	TRBV7-9	TRBJ2-7	CASSFQLGREQYF	TGTGCCAGCAGCTTCCAGCTAGGGCGCGAGCAGTACTTC